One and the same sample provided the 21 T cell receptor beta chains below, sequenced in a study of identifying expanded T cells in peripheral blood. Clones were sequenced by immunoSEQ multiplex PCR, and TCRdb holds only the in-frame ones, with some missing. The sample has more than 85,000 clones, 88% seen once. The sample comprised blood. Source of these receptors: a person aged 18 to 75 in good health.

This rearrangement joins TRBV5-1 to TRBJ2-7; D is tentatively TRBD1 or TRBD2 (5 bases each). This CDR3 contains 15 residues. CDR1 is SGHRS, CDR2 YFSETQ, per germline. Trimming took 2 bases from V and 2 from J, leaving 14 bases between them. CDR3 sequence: CASSLTGTAPYEQYF. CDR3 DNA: TGCGCCAGCAGCTTAACCGGGACCGCGCCCTACGAGCAGTACTTC.

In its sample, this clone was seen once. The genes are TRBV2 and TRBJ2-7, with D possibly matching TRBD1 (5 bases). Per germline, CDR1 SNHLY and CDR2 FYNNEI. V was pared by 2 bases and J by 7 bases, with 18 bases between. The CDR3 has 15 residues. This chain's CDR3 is CASSESETAQLEQYF. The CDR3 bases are TGTGCCAGCAGTGAATCTGAGACAGCCCAGTTAGAGCAGTACTTC.

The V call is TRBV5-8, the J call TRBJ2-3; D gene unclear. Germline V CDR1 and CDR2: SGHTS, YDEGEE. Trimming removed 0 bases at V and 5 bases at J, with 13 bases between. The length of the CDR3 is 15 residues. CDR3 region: CASSLANRVGDTQYF. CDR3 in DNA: TGTGCCAGCAGCTTGGCCAACCGGGTGGGAGATACGCAGTATTTT.

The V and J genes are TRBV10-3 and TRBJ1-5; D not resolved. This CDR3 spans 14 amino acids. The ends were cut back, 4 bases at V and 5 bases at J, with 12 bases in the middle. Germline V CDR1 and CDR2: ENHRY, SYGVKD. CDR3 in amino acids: CAISGSPGYQPQHF. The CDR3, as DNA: TGTGCCATCAGTGGGTCACCCGGCTATCAGCCCCAGCATTTT.

CDR3 in DNA: TGTGCCAGCAGCGCCCTCCCAGTAGACACCGGGGAGCTGTTTTTT. Its translation: CASSALPVDTGELFF. The chain uses TRBV9 and TRBJ2-2; D remains unclear. The V gene lost 3 bases and the J gene lost 3 bases, with 12 bases spanning the gap. Germline lookup yields CDR1 SGDLS and CDR2 YYNGEE. This CDR3 has 15 amino acids. Variable domain in full (rest from reference TRBV9 and TRBJ2-2): DSGVTQTPKHLITATGQRVTLRCSPRSGDLSVYWYQQSLDQGLQFLIQYYNGEERAKGNILERFSAQQFPDLHSELNLSSLELGDSALYFCASSALPVDTGELFFGEGSRLTVL.

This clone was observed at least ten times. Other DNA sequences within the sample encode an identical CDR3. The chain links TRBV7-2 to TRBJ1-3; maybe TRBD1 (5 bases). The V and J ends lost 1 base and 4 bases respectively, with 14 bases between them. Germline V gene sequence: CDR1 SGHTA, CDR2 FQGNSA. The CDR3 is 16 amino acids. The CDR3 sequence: CASSLVGAGSGNTIYF. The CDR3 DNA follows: TGTGCCAGCAGCTTAGTTGGGGCCGGGTCGGGAAACACCATATATTTT.

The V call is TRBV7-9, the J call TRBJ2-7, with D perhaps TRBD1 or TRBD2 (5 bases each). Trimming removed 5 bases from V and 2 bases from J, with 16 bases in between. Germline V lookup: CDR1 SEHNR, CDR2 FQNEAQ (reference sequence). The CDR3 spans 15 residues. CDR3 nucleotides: TGTGCCAGCAGCGCCTCGGGACGGTGGCCCTACGAGCAGTACTTC. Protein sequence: CASSASGRWPYEQYF.

CDR3 in DNA: TGTGCCAGCTCACCAAACAAAGACAGGGAAACCTACGAGCAGTACTTC. This codes for CASSPNKDRETYEQYF. The genes are TRBV18 and TRBJ2-7; 7 bases line up with TRBD1. Germline CDR1 reads KGHSH; CDR2 reads LQKENI. Germline trimming cut 2 bases from V and 2 bases from J; bases unmatched to any gene: 9. The CDR3 loop spans 16 amino acids. The variable domain in full, completed from reference TRBV18 and TRBJ2-7, reads NAGVMQNPRHLVRRRGQEARLRCSPMKGHSHVYWYRQLPEEGLKFMVYLQKENIIDESGMPKERFSAEFPKEGPSILRIQQVVRGDSAAYFCASSPNKDRETYEQYFGPGTRLTVT.

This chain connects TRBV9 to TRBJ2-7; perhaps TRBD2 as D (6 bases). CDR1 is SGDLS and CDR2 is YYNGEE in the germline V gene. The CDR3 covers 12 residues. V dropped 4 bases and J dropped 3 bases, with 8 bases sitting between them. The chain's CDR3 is CASSLDYYEQYF. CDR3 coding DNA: TGTGCCAGCAGCCTGGACTACTACGAGCAGTACTTC.

CDR3 sequence: CASSELAGGDTQYF. The CDR3, as DNA: TGTGCCAGCAGCGAACTAGCGGGGGGGGATACGCAGTATTTT. The chain employs TRBV5-4 and TRBJ2-3; TRBD2 agrees at 13 bases. Unmatched junction bases numbered 2, after V lost 4 bases and J lost 6 bases. The CDR3 length is 14 residues. Germline V gene lookup returns CDR1 SGHNT and CDR2 YYREEE (reference sequence).

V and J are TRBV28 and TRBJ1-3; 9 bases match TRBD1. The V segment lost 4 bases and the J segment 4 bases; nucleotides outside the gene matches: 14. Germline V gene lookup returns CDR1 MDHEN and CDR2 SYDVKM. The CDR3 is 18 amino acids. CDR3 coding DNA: TGTGCCAGCAGTTCCTATGGTGACAGGGGGGTTTTCGGAAACACCATATATTTT. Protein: CASSSYGDRGVFGNTIYF.

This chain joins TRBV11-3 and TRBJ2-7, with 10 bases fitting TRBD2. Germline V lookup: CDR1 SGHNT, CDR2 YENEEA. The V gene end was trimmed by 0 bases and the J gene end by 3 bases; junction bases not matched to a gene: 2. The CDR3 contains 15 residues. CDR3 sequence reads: CASSLDASGSYEQYF. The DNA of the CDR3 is TGTGCCAGCAGCTTAGATGCTAGCGGGAGCTACGAGCAGTACTTC. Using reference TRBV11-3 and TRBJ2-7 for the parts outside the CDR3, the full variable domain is EAGVVQSPRYKIIEKKQPVAFWCNPISGHNTLYWYLQNLGQGPELLIRYENEEAVDDSQLPKDRFSAERLKGVDSTLKIQPAELGDSAVYLCASSLDASGSYEQYFGPGTRLTVT.

CDR3 coding DNA: TGTGCCAGCAGCTTCAATCCGACCAATGAGCAGTTCTTC. This sequence encodes CASSFNPTNEQFF. The chain recombines TRBV5-6 with TRBJ2-1; D gene ambiguous. CDR1 is SGHDT, CDR2 YYEEEE, per germline. The CDR3 covers 13 residues. The ends were cut back, 2 bases at V and 6 bases at J, with 9 bases in the middle. Full variable domain (remainder filled in from reference TRBV5-6 and TRBJ2-1): DAGVTQSPTHLIKTRGQQVTLRCSPKSGHDTVSWYQQALGQGPQFIFQYYEEEERQRGNFPDRFSGHQFPNYSSELNVNALLLGDSALYLCASSFNPTNEQFFGPGTRLTVL.

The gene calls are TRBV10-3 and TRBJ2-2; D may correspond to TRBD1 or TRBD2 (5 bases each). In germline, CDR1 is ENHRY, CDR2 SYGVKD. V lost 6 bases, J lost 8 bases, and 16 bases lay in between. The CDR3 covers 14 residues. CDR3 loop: CAIRGDPRAGELFF. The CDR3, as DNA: TGTGCCATCAGAGGGGACCCGAGGGCGGGGGAGCTGTTTTTT.

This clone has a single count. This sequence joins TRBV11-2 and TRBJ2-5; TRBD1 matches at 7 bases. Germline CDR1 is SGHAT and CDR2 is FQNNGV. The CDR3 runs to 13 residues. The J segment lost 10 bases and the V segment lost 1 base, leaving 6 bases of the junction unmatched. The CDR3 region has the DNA TGTGCCAGCAGCTTAGCTTACCAGGGGGTCCAGTACTTC. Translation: CASSLAYQGVQYF.

CDR3 sequence (DNA): TGTGCCAGCAGTGACCGACTAGCGGGAGGGTTAGATGAGCAGTTCTTC. It yields the protein CASSDRLAGGLDEQFF. This chain links TRBV2 with TRBJ2-1; 14 positions agree with TRBD2. The J segment lost 8 bases and the V segment lost 3 bases, leaving 6 bases of the junction unmatched. Germline lookup yields CDR1 SNHLY and CDR2 FYNNEI. This CDR3 has 16 residues.

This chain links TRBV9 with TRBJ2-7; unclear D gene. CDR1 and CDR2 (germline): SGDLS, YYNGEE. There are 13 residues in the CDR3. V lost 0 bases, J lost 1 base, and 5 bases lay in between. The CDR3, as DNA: TGTGCCAGCAGCGTAGTCCCTTCCTACGAGCAGTACTTC. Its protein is CASSVVPSYEQYF.

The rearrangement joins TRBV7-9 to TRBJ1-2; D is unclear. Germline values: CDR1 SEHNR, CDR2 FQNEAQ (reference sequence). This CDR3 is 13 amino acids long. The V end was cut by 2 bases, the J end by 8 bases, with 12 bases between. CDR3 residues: CASSLNLPSGYTF. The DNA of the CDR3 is TGTGCCAGCAGCTTAAACCTACCGAGCGGCTACACCTTC.

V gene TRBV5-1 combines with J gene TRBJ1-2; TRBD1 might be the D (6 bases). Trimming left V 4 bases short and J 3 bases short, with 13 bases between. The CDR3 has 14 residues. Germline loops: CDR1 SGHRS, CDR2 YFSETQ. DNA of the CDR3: TGCGCCAGCAGCACCGGAGGGGGGGACTATGGCTACACCTTC. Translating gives CASSTGGGDYGYTF.

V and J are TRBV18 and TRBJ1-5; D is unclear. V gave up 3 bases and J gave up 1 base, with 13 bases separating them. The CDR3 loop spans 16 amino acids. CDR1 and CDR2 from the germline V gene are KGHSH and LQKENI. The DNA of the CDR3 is TGTGCCAGCTCACCTAGTAGGGTGGGGAGCAATCAGCCCCAGCATTTT. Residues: CASSPSRVGSNQPQHF.

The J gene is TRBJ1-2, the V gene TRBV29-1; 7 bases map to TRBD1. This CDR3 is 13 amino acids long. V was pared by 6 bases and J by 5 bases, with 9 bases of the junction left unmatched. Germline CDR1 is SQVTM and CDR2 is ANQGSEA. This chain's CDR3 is CSVIRDSAYGYTF. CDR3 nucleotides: TGCAGCGTAATCCGGGACAGCGCTTATGGCTACACCTTC. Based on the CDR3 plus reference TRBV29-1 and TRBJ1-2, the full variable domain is SAVISQKPSRDICQRGTSLTIQCQVDSQVTMMFWYRQQPGQSLTLIATANQGSEATYESGFVIDKFPISRPNLTFSTLTVSNMSPEDSSIYLCSVIRDSAYGYTFGSGTRLTVV.